This T cell receptor (beta chain) was sequenced for a study of T cell changes during pregnancy in multiple sclerosis. V shed 0 bases and J shed 6 bases, with 18 bases lying between them. This CDR3 is 16 amino acids long. CDR1 is ENHRY, CDR2 SYGVKD, per germline. Data came from immunoSEQ multiplex PCR; TCRdb stores just in-frame clones and leaves some out. The table has more than 35,000 clones, 88% seen once; the top ten hold roughly 0.52%. V is TRBV10-3 and J is TRBJ2-7; D gene uncertain. The input for sequencing was CD4+ T cells from peripheral blood mononuclear cells, taken in the first trimester of pregnancy. This clonotype was obtained from a female donor with multiple sclerosis, enrolled in a pregnancy study. The CDR3 sequence: CAISESRGGVLGEQYF. The DNA of the CDR3 is TGTGCCATCAGTGAGTCGAGAGGTGGAGTCTTGGGCGAGCAGTACTTC.